These 16 T cell receptor beta chains originate from one sample sequenced in a study of CD8 T cells in Susac syndrome. Reverse transcription of 0.5 to 1 ug RNA was performed with random hexamers. TCRdb called the immunoSEQ multiplex PCR reads again in MiXCR, with one record for every CDR3 protein. The table lists 150,000 to 200,000 distinct CDR3 sequences, about 94% of them singletons. Specimen: CD4+ T cells from PBMCs. These receptors originate from a human donor in good health.

V gene TRBV29-1 combines with J gene TRBJ1-5; 8 bases are shared with TRBD1. Per germline, CDR1 SQVTM and CDR2 ANQGSEA. The CDR3 runs 18 residues. Unmatched junction bases numbered 19, after V lost 3 bases and J lost 6 bases. CDR3 DNA: TGCAGCGTTGACCCTAAGGTAGGGGCAGGGGGCAAACTTCAGCCCCAGCATTTT. It codes for CSVDPKVGAGGKLQPQHF.

The chain carries TRBV25-1 and TRBJ1-2, with D maybe TRBD1 (6 bases). The germline V gene has CDR1 MGHDK and CDR2 SYGVNS. Trimming pared 7 bases from V and 3 bases from J, leaving 9 bases between. The CDR3 is 12 residues long. The CDR3 protein is CASTGADYGYTF. CDR3 in DNA: TGTGCCAGCACAGGGGCCGACTATGGCTACACCTTC.

The rearrangement joins TRBV7-9 to TRBJ2-1, with 12 bases aligning to TRBD2. Germline V CDR1 and CDR2: SEHNR, FQNEAQ (reference sequence). The CDR3 totals 18 residues. After removal of 5 bases from V and 0 bases from J, the junction contained 8 bases not matched to a gene. The CDR3 DNA sequence: TGTGCCAGCAGCCCACGACTAGCGGGGGATAGCTCCTACAATGAGCAGTTCTTC. It encodes CASSPRLAGDSSYNEQFF.

This CDR3 is CASSQDGTNDQPQHF. The CDR3 DNA follows: TGCGCCAGCAGCCAAGATGGGACCAATGATCAGCCCCAGCATTTT. V gene TRBV4-3 combines with J gene TRBJ1-5; tentative D call: TRBD1 (5 bases). V gave up 0 bases and J gave up 5 bases, with 11 bases separating them. The CDR3 is made up of 15 amino acids. CDR1 is LGHNA, CDR2 YSLEER, per germline.

The J gene is TRBJ1-1, the V gene TRBV3-1, with D maybe TRBD1 (5 bases). From germline, CDR1 is LGHDT and CDR2 YNNKEL (reference sequence). The CDR3 spans 12 residues. Trimming cost V 1 base and J 8 bases, with 8 bases left between them. The CDR3 DNA reads TGTGCCAGCAGCCAAGCAGGGTACGAAGCTTTCTTT. It encodes CASSQAGYEAFF.

CDR3 nucleotide sequence: TGTGCCAGCAGCCCCGAGGGTTATAGCAATCAGCCCCAGCATTTT. It specifies CASSPEGYSNQPQHF. The chain couples TRBV7-8 to TRBJ1-5; D not certain. The germline gives CDR1 SGHVS, CDR2 FQNEAQ. The CDR3 is 15 residues long. The V gene lost 5 bases and the J gene lost 0 bases, with 11 bases spanning the gap. The complete variable domain, with remaining parts taken from reference TRBV7-8 and TRBJ1-5, reads GAGVSQSPRYKVAKRGQDVALRCDPISGHVSLFWYQQALGQGPEFLTYFQNEAQLDKSGLPSDRFFAERPEGSVSTLKIQRTQQEDSAVYLCASSPEGYSNQPQHFGDGTRLSIL.

This clonotype was observed once. V usage is TRBV12-5 and J usage is TRBJ2-1; D perhaps matches TRBD2 (5 bases). The CDR3 is made up of 12 amino acids. Between the trimmed V and J ends, which lost 6 bases and 10 bases, there was a span of 13 bases. CDR1 is LGHNT and CDR2 is FRNRAP in the germline V gene. CDR3 loop: CASGPRAVEQFF. The DNA of the CDR3 is TGTGCTAGTGGCCCGAGGGCAGTCGAGCAGTTCTTC.

V usage is TRBV20-1 and J usage is TRBJ2-1; no definite D call. V dropped 6 bases and J dropped 8 bases, with 11 bases sitting between them. The CDR3 has 11 residues. Germline V gene lookup returns CDR1 DFQATT and CDR2 SNEGSKA (reference sequence). The CDR3 DNA is TGCAGTGCGCGCCTGACCCATGAGCAGTTCTTC. This gives the protein CSARLTHEQFF.

This clonotype was observed a handful of times. V usage is TRBV19 and J usage is TRBJ1-1; TRBD1 matches 9 bases. V shed 5 bases and J 4 bases; nucleotides not matched to a gene: 2. Germline CDR1 and CDR2: LNHDA and SQIVND (reference sequence). The CDR3 runs 13 residues. CDR3 residues: CASSRTGATEAFF. The CDR3 DNA follows: TGTGCCAGTAGTCGGACAGGGGCCACTGAAGCTTTCTTT.

The rearrangement uses TRBV20-1 and TRBJ1-1, with unresolved D. The CDR3 length is 13 residues. The V end was cut by 0 bases, the J end by 7 bases, with 12 bases between. The germline V gene encodes CDR1 DFQATT and CDR2 SNEGSKA (reference sequence). The CDR3 DNA reads as TGCAGTGCTAGAGATGGTCTGGTTAATGAAGCTTTCTTT. This gives the protein CSARDGLVNEAFF.

The chain carries TRBV23-1 and TRBJ1-6; 9 nucleotides match TRBD1. TRBV23-1 has ORF status, its function being uncertain. This CDR3 has 17 residues. V lost 3 bases, J lost 8 bases, and 11 bases stayed unmatched. The CDR3 region is CASSQGGQGKRHSPLHF. CDR3 DNA sequence: TGCGCCAGCAGTCAGGGAGGACAGGGGAAAAGGCATTCACCCCTCCACTTT.

The sample holds one count of this clonotype. The rearrangement joins TRBV20-1 to TRBJ1-5; D is unresolved. CDR1 and CDR2 from the germline V gene are DFQATT and SNEGSKA (reference sequence). This CDR3 is 12 amino acids long. Trimming left V 5 bases short and J 6 bases short, with 11 bases between. The CDR3: CSARLEGQPQHF. CDR3 sequence (DNA): TGCAGTGCTCGCCTTGAAGGTCAGCCCCAGCATTTT.

This sequence joins TRBV12-3 or TRBV12-4 and TRBJ1-2; 12 nucleotides line up with TRBD1. V was pared by 3 bases and J by 1 base, with 6 bases of the junction left unmatched. This CDR3 region has 17 residues. The DNA of the CDR3 is TGTGCCAGCAGTTTGGGACAGGGGGCCTTATTTAACTATGGCTACACCTTC. Its protein is CASSLGQGALFNYGYTF.

The V call is TRBV29-1, the J call TRBJ2-3; D may be TRBD1 (6 bases). Germline V CDR1 and CDR2: SQVTM, ANQGSEA. Trimming shortened V by 7 bases and J by 4 bases, and 12 bases separated the two germline ends. The CDR3 length is 12 residues. CDR3 in amino acids: CSGKTGSDTQYF. The CDR3 nucleotides read TGCAGCGGGAAAACAGGGTCAGATACGCAGTATTTT.

The chain recombines TRBV5-1 with TRBJ2-1, with 7 bases that match TRBD2. CDR1 is SGHRS and CDR2 is YFSETQ in the germline V gene. V lost 0 bases and J lost 4; bases outside the gene matches: 7. The CDR3 loop spans 16 amino acids. This CDR3 is CASSLGASGFYNEQFF. The CDR3, as DNA: TGCGCCAGCAGCTTGGGAGCTAGCGGATTTTACAATGAGCAGTTCTTC.

For the CDR3, the DNA is TGTGCCAGCAGCCAAGACCCCAGGGCCTGGGCTGAGCAGTTCTTC. Residues: CASSQDPRAWAEQFF. The chain has TRBV3-1 and TRBJ2-1, with D maybe TRBD1 (5 bases). V lost 0 bases and J lost 9, with 15 bases in between. CDR1 LGHDT and CDR2 YNNKEL come from the germline V gene (reference sequence). CDR3 size: 15 residues.